This T cell receptor (beta chain) was observed in a study of vaccination effects on CD4 cells after COVID-19 (dated 2022 in TCRdb). Describing the broader study: Each participant got two doses of an mRNA SARS-CoV-2 vaccine, either BNT162b2 or mRNA-1273. The full study included roughly 11 COVID-19 convalescent patients and several SARS-CoV-2-naive healthy vaccine recipients. Cultures from other donors in the study were sequenced using the Oncomine TCR Beta short-read assay on an Illumina iSeq 100. SARS-CoV-2 spike-specific CD4+ TCR repertoires were compared before and after mRNA vaccination in COVID-19 convalescent patients and in infection-naive vaccine recipients.

Library generation was performed with the immunoSEQ multiplex PCR assay. DNA from the CD4+ T cells that had been cultured and isolated underwent TCR beta CDR3 sequencing. Under the source paper's analysis protocol: Non-productive TCR sequences were discarded, and reads were trimmed to the CDR3 region, with only CDR3s of 7 or more amino acids retained. Antigen-specific clonotypes were identified with the MANAFEST web app by comparing expansion in peptide wells against reference cultures. To be called positive, a clone needed expansion at FDR<0.05 compared with the reference and with all other wells, an odds ratio greater than 5, and a frequency greater than 0.1% in two replicate wells. A clonotype was called cross-reactive if it was significantly expanded both in SARS-CoV-2 spike wells and in at least one common cold coronavirus spike condition. Levenshtein distance calculated with the stringdist R package was used to assess CDR3 similarity, and unrooted trees were constructed with ape in R 3.6.1. Imported from immuneACCESS, the table was reduced by TCRdb to in-frame sequences with V and J called. These copies leave out some clones; in studies compared against another copy, an unresolved V gene accounts for under half, and the cause of the remainder is not known. V and J calls and clone size come straight from that table; D and trimming were deduced from the DNA. The sample has 35,000 to 40,000 clones on record, 60% to 80% of them singletons. The top ten hold about 15% of the sample.

The ViraFEST assay stimulated PBMC with viral peptide pools and then used TCR sequencing to identify antigen-specific CD4+ T cell clonotypes by expansion. After about 10 days of culture, CD4+ T cells were isolated with the EasySep CD4+ T cell isolation kit. Healthy vaccine recipients had no prior SARS-CoV-2 infection, confirmed by negative nucleocapsid antibodies before and after vaccination. Each well held roughly 2 million PBMC cultured in IMDM containing roughly 5% human AB serum, 10 IU/ml IL-2 and gentamicin, along with about 10 ug/ml peptides. Half of the culture medium was replaced with fresh IL-2-containing medium on days 3 and 7. Unless otherwise noted, each peptide stimulation condition was cultured in triplicate wells. Using Ficoll-Paque Plus gradient centrifugation, PBMC were separated from whole blood and then either used fresh or cryopreserved at -140C. The overlapping peptide pools covered the spike proteins of SARS-CoV-2 and of the common cold coronaviruses HCoV-NL63, HCoV-OC43 and HCoV-229E. Genomic DNA was extracted from cultured CD4+ T cells with the QIAamp micro DNA kit.

Study-wide conclusions, independent of this receptor: Among healthy vaccine recipients, nearly all vaccine-induced clones were SARS-CoV-2 mono-reactive, and only 1 of 255 was cross-reactive with common cold coronaviruses. The study was limited by a small number of convalescent patients and lacked early post-infection timepoints. Both infection-induced and vaccine-induced clones contracted markedly at late post-vaccination timepoints, which is consistent with waning T cell responses.

Regarding this clone: Its recognized antigen is unknown. Within one base of it there is no much larger clone, and no base qualities were kept.

The source material was CD4+ T cells from PBMCs cultured with HCoV-OC43 spike peptides, sampled before COVID-19 vaccination. The label giving this sample's cell subset or site can be read as: HCoV-OC43 spike overlapping peptide pool stimulation. The origin of this receptor is a human donor who received a COVID-19 vaccine.

The CDR3 is CASSGTGDRRSPLHF. The nucleotide sequence is TGTGCCAGCTCAGGGACAGGGGATCGTCGTTCACCCCTCCACTTT. The chain joins TRBV18 to TRBJ1-6; 10 bases in between match TRBD1. CDR1 KGHSH and CDR2 LQKENI are derived from the germline V gene. V and J are trimmed by 5 bases and 9 bases, and the gene matches miss 7 bases of the junction. Including the terminal cysteine and phenylalanine, the CDR3 comprises 15 residues. Only the CDR3 DNA stays, 45 bases, in frame from base 1.